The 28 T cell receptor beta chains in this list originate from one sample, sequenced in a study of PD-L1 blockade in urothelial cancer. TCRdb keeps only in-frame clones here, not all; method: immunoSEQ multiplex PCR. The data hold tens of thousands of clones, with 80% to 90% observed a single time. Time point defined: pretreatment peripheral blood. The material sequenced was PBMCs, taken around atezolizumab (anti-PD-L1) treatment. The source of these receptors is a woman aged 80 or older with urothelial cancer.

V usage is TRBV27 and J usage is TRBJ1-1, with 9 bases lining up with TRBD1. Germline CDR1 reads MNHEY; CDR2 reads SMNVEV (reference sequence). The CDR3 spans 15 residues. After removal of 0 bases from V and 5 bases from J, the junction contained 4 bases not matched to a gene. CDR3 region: CASSLSWDRETEAFF. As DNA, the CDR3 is TGTGCCAGCAGTTTATCGTGGGACAGGGAAACTGAAGCTTTCTTT.

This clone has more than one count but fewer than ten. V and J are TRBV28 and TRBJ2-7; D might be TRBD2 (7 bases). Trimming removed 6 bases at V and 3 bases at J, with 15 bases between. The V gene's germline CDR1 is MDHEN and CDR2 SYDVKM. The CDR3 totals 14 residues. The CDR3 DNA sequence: TGTGCCAGCAGGAAGGGGGGGGCCGACTACGAGCAGTACTTC. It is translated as CASRKGGADYEQYF.

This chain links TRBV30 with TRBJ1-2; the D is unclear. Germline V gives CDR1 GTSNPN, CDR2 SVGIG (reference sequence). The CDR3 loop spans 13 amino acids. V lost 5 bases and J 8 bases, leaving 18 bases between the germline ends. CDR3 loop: CAWEKAPGAGYTF. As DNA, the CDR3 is TGTGCCTGGGAGAAGGCCCCTGGAGCAGGCTACACCTTC.

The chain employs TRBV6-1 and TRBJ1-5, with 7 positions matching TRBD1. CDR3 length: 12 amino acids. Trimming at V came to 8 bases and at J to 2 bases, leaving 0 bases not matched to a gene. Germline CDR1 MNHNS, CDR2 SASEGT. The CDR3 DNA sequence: TGTGCCAGCGACAGGGGCAATCAGCCCCAGCATTTT. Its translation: CASDRGNQPQHF.

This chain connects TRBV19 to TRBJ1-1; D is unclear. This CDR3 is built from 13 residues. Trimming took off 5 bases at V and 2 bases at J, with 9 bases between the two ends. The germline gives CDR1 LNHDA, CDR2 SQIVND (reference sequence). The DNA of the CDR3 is TGTGCCAGTAGTGAGGGTTACAACACTGAAGCTTTCTTT. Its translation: CASSEGYNTEAFF.

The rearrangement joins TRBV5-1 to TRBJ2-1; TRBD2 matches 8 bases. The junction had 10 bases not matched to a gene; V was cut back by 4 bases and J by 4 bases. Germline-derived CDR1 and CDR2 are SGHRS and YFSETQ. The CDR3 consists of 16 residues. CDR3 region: CASSIPSGGRYNEQFF. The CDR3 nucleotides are TGCGCCAGCAGCATCCCCTCTGGCGGGAGGTACAATGAGCAGTTCTTC. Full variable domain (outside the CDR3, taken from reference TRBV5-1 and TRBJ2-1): KAGVTQTPRYLIKTRGQQVTLSCSPISGHRSVSWYQQTPGQGLQFLFEYFSETQRNKGNFPGRFSGRQFSNSRSEMNVSTLELGDSALYLCASSIPSGGRYNEQFFGPGTRLTVL.

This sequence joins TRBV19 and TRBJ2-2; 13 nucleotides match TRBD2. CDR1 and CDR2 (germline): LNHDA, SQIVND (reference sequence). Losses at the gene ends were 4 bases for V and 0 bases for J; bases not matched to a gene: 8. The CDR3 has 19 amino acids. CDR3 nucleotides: TGTGCCAGTAGTAGGTCCCCACTAGCGGGAGGGCCGAACACCGGGGAGCTGTTTTTT. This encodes CASSRSPLAGGPNTGELFF.

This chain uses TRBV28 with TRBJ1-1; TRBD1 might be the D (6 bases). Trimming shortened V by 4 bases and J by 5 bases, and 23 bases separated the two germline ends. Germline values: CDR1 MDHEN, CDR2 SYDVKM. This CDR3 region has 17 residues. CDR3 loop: CASSSPGRSKGGTEAFF. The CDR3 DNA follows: TGTGCCAGCAGTTCCCCGGGACGCTCTAAGGGGGGGACTGAAGCTTTCTTT.

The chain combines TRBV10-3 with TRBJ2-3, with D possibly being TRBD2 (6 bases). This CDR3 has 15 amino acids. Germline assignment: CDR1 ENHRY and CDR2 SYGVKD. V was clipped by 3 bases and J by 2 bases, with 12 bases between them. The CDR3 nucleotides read TGTGCCATCAGTGAATCCGGGACTCTCACAGATACGCAGTATTTT. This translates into CAISESGTLTDTQYF.

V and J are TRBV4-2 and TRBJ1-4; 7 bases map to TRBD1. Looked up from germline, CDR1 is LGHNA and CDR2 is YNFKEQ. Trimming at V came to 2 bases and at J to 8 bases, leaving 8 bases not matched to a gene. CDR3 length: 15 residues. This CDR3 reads CASSQYRDSNEKLFF. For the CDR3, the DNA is TGTGCCAGCAGCCAATACCGGGACAGTAACGAAAAACTGTTTTTT.

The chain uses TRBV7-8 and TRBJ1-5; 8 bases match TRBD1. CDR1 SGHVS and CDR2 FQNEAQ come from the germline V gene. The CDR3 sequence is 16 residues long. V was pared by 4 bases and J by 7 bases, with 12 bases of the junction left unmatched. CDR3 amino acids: CASSWTRTGLRQPQHF. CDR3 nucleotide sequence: TGTGCCAGCAGCTGGACTCGGACAGGGCTCCGGCAGCCCCAGCATTTT.

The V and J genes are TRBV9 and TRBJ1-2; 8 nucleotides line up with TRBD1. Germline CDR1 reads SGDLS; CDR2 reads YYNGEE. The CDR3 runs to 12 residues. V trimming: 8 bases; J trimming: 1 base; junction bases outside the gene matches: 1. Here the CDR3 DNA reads TGTGCCAGTGGACAGGGTAACTATGGCTACACCTTC. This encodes CASGQGNYGYTF.

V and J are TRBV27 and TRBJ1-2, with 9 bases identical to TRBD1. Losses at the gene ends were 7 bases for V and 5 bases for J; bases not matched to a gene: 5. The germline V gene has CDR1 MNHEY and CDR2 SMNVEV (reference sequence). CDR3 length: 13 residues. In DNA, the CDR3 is TGTGCCAGCACCCGGGACAGGGCTTATGGCTACACCTTC. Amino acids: CASTRDRAYGYTF.

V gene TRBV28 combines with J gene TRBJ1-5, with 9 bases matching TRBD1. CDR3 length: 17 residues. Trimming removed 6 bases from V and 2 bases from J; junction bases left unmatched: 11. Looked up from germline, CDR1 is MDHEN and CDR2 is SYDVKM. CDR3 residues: CASRYLQGASGNQPQHF. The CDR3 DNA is TGTGCCAGCAGGTATTTACAGGGGGCTTCAGGCAATCAGCCCCAGCATTTT.

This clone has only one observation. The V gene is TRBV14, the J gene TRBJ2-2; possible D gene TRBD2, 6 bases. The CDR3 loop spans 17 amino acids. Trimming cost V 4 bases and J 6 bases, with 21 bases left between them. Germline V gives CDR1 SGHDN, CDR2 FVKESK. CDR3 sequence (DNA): TGTGCCAGCAGCCGCCTCGTAAAGGCGGGAAGGGCCGGGGAGCTGTTTTTT. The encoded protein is CASSRLVKAGRAGELFF.

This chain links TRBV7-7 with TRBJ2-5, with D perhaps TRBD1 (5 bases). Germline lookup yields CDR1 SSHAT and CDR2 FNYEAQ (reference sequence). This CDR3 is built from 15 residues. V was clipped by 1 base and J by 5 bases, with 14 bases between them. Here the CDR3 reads CASSLEARAAETQYF. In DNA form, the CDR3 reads TGTGCCAGCAGCTTAGAGGCCAGGGCTGCGGAGACCCAGTACTTC.

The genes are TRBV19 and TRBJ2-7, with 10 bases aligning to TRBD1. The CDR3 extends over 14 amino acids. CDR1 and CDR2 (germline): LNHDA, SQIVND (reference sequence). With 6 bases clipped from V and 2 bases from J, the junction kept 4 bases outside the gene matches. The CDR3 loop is CASSRDRGTYEQYF. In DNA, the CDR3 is TGTGCCAGTAGCCGGGACAGGGGAACCTACGAGCAGTACTTC. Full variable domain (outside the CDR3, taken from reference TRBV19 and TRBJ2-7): DGGITQSPKYLFRKEGQNVTLSCEQNLNHDAMYWYRQDPGQGLRLIYYSQIVNDFQKGDIAEGYSVSREKKESFPLTVTSAQKNPTAFYLCASSRDRGTYEQYFGPGTRLTVT.

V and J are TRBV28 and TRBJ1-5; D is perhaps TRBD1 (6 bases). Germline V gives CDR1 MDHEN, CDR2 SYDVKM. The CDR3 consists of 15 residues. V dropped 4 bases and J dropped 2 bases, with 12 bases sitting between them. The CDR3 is CASSSPAGGNQPQHF. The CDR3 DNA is TGTGCCAGCAGTTCACCGGCAGGGGGCAATCAGCCCCAGCATTTT.

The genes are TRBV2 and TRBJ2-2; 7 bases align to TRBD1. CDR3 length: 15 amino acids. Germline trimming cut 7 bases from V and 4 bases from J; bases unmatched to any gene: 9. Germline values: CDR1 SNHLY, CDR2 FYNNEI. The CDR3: CASTAQGRSTGELFF. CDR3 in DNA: TGTGCCAGCACTGCACAGGGGAGAAGCACCGGGGAGCTGTTTTTT.

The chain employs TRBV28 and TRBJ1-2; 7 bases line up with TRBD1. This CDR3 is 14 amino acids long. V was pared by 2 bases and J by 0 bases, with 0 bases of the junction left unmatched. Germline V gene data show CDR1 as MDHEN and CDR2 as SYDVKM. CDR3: CASSLGTANYGYTF. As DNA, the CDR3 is TGTGCCAGCAGTTTAGGGACAGCTAACTATGGCTACACCTTC.

CDR3 nucleotides: TGCGCCAGCAGCTTGCCAGGGGGGACAGATACGCAGTATTTT. Protein: CASSLPGGTDTQYF. The chain couples TRBV5-1 to TRBJ2-3, with D possibly matching TRBD1 (7 bases). V lost 1 base, J lost 3 bases, and 9 bases lay in between. The CDR3 contains 14 residues. The germline gives CDR1 SGHRS, CDR2 YFSETQ.

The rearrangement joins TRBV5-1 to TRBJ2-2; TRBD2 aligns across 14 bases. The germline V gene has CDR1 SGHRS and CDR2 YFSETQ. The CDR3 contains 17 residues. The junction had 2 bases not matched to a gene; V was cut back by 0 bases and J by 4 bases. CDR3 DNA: TGCGCCAGCAGCTTGGCAGGACTAGCGGGAGGCACCGGGGAGCTGTTTTTT. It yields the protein CASSLAGLAGGTGELFF. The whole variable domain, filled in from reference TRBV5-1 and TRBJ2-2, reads KAGVTQTPRYLIKTRGQQVTLSCSPISGHRSVSWYQQTPGQGLQFLFEYFSETQRNKGNFPGRFSGRQFSNSRSEMNVSTLELGDSALYLCASSLAGLAGGTGELFFGEGSRLTVL.

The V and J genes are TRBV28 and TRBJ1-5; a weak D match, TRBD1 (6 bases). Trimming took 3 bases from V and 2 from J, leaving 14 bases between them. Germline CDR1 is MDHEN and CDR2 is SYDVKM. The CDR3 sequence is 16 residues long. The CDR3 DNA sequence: TGTGCCAGCAGTTTTGGTGGGGGCTGGGGCAATCAGCCCCAGCATTTT. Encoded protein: CASSFGGGWGNQPQHF.

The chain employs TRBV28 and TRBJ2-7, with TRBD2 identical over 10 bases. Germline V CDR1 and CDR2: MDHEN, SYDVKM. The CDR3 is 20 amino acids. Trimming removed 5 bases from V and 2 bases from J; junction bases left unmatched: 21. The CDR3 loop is CASSPWRGTSGTRTTYEQYF. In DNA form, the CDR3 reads TGTGCCAGCAGTCCATGGAGGGGAACTAGCGGGACGCGAACTACCTACGAGCAGTACTTC.

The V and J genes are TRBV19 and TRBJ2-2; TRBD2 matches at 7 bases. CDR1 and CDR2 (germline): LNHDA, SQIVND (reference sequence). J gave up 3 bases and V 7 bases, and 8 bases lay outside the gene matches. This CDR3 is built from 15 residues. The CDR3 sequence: CASTKYGLDTGELFF. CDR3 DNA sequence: TGTGCCAGTACCAAATACGGACTAGACACCGGGGAGCTGTTTTTT.

The CDR3 coding sequence is TGTGCTAGTGGGCGCACAACCGGGACATACACCTACGAGCAGTACTTC. It yields the protein CASGRTTGTYTYEQYF. The genes are TRBV12-5 and TRBJ2-7; possible D gene TRBD1, 6 bases. The CDR3 has 16 residues. With 6 bases removed from V and 2 bases from J, the gap between germline ends came to 20 bases. Germline V gene lookup returns CDR1 LGHNT and CDR2 FRNRAP.

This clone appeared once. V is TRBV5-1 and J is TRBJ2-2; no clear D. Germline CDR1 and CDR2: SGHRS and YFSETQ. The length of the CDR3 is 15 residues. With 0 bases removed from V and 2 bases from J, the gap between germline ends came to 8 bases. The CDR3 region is CASSLDQANTGELFF. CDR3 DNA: TGCGCCAGCAGCTTGGACCAGGCAAACACCGGGGAGCTGTTTTTT.

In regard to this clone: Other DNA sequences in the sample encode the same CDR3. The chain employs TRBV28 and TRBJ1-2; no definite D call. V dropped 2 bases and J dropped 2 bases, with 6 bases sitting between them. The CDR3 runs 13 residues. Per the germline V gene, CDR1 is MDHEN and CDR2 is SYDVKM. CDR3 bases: TGTGCCAGCAGTTTAGGAGGCAACTATGGCTACACCTTC. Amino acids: CASSLGGNYGYTF.